Included here is one T cell receptor (beta chain) sequence, with context. Antigen specificity is unknown. These data are taken from a study of CD8+ T cells in alopecia areata. This CDR3 region has 14 residues. Germline loops: CDR1 MNHEY, CDR2 SMNVEV (reference sequence). V was clipped by 5 bases and J by 2 bases, with 10 bases between them. In each case, RNA was isolated and then reverse transcribed into cDNA as the sequencing template. The repertoire was sequenced with immunoSEQ multiplex PCR; TCRdb's copy has only in-frame clones and lacks some. The sample includes approximately 150,000 clones, over 70% of them seen just once. Study-wide findings and caveats: Shared TCR sequences were less clear between patients than in mice, possibly partly from HLA diversity.

The receptor comes from a human donor with alopecia areata. The source was CD8+ T cells sorted from blood, collected at week 0. The chain employs TRBV27 and TRBJ1-5; D gene uncertain. The CDR3 region has the DNA TGTGCCAGCAGTACAAACCTAGGCAATCAGCCCCAGCATTTT. Its translation: CASSTNLGNQPQHF.